The clone carrying this T cell receptor beta chain has only one observation. Its antigen remains unknown. The sample comes from a study of somatic mutations in cytotoxic T cells in rheumatoid arthritis. Background on the study: Patient blood (around 30 ml EDTA) was taken immediately after diagnosis and before treatment.

General study results and limits: An increase in CD8+ clonality with age was seen in rheumatoid arthritis patients but not in healthy controls. More than 20% of CD8+ cells belonged to the largest clone in about an eighth of the roughly 60 patients. A significant difference in CD8+ T-cell clonality was not found between rheumatoid arthritis patients and age-matched healthy controls.

There are 15 residues in the CDR3. Looked up from germline, CDR1 is LNHDA and CDR2 is SQIVND (reference sequence). V lost 4 bases to trimming and J lost 3 bases; unmatched junction nucleotides: 7. Measured with immunoSEQ multiplex PCR; TCRdb has only the in-frame clones, and not every one. Altogether 20,000 or so clones are present, roughly four fifths being singletons, with the ten largest covering over 12%. The J gene is TRBJ2-7, the V gene TRBV19; 9 bases agree with TRBD2. Input material: CD8+ T cells sorted from blood. The receptor's source is an adult with rheumatoid arthritis. CDR3 residues: CASSTSGAEIYEQYF. The DNA for the CDR3 is TGTGCCAGTAGTACTAGCGGGGCCGAGATCTACGAGCAGTACTTC.